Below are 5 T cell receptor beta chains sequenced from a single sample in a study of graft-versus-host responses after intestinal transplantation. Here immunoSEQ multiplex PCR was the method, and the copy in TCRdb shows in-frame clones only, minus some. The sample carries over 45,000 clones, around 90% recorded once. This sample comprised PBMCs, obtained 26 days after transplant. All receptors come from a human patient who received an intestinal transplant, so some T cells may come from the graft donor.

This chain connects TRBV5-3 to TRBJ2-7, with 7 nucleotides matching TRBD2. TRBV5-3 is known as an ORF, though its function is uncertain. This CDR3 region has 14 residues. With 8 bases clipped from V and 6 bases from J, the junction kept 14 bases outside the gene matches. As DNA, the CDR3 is TGTGCCAGTGGGGGGTGTGCGGGGGATTTCGAGCAGTACGTC. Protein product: CASGGCAGDFEQYV.

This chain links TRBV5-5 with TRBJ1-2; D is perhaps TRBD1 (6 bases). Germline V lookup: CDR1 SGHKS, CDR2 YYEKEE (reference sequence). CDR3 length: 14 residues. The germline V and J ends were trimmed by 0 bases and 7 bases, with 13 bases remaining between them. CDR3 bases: TGTGCCAGCAGCTTGGGCGCAGGGGTCGCTGGCTACACCTTC. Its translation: CASSLGAGVAGYTF.

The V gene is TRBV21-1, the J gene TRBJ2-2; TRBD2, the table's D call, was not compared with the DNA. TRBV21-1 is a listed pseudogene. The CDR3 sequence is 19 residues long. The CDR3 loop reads CASRKGERETDRWTGELFF. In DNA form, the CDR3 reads TGTGCCAGCAGAAAAGGGGAGCGGGAGACCGACCGGTGGACCGGGGAGCTGTTTTTT.

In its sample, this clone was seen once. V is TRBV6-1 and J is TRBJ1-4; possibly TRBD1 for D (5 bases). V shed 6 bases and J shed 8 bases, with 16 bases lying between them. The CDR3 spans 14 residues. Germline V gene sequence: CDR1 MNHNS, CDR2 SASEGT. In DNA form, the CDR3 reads TGTGCCAGCAGGGCCAGGGAGGATCGGGAAAAACTGTTTTTT. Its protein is CASRAREDREKLFF.

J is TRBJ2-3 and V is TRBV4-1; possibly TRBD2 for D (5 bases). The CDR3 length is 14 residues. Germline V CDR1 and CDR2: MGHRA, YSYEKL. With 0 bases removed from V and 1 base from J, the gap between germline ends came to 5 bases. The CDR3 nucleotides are TGCGCCAGCAGCCAAGAGAGGGGCACAGATACGCAGTATTTT. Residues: CASSQERGTDTQYF.